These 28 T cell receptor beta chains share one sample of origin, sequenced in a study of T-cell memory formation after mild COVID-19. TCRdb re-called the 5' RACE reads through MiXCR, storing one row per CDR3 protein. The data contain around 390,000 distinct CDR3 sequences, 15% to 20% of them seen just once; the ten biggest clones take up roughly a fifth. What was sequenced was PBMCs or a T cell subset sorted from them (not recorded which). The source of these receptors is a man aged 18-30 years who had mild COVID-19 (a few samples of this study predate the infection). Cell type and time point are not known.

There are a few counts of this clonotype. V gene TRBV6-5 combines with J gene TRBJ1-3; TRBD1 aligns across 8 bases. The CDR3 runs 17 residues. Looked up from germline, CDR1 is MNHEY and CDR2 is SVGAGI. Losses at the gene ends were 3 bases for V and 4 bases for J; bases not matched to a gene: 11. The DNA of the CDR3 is TGTGCCAGCAGTTATTACTTGACAGGGGCCGGCGGAAACACCATATATTTT. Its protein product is CASSYYLTGAGGNTIYF.

CDR3 protein: CATSRDGKVDEQFF. CDR3 DNA: TGTGCCACCAGCAGAGATGGGAAAGTTGATGAGCAGTTCTTC. This sequence joins TRBV15 and TRBJ2-1, with D uncertain. CDR1 and CDR2 (germline): LNHNV, YYDKDF (reference sequence). The germline V and J ends were trimmed by 0 bases and 8 bases, with 11 bases remaining between them. The CDR3 contains 14 residues.

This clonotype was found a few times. CDR3 in DNA: TGCGCCAGCAGTGAATCCCTAGCGGGGTACACAGATACGCAGTATTTT. This translates into CASSESLAGYTDTQYF. The V call is TRBV10-1, the J call TRBJ2-3; TRBD2 aligns across 9 bases. This CDR3 is 16 amino acids long. V lost 3 bases, J lost 2 bases, and 6 bases stayed unmatched. Germline assignment: CDR1 WNHNN and CDR2 SYGVQD (reference sequence).

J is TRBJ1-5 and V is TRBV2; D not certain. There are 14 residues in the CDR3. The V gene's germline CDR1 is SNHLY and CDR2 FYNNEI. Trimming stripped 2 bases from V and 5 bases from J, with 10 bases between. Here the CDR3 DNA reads TGTGCCAGCAGTGAAAGCAACAGATATCAGCCCCAGCATTTT. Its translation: CASSESNRYQPQHF.

CDR3 protein: CSARGSGGPSGTQYF. For the CDR3, the DNA is TGCAGTGCTAGGGGGAGTGGGGGCCCCTCGGGGACCCAGTACTTC. This chain connects TRBV20-1 to TRBJ2-5; perhaps TRBD1 as D (6 bases). Germline CDR1 and CDR2: DFQATT and SNEGSKA (reference sequence). CDR3 length equals 15 residues. The V and J ends lost 3 bases and 7 bases respectively, with 21 bases between them.

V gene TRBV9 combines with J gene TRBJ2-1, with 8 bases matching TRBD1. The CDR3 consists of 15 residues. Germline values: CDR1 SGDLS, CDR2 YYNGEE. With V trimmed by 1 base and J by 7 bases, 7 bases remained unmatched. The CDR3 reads CASSVMGQAINEQFF. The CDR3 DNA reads TGTGCCAGCAGCGTAATGGGACAGGCAATTAATGAGCAGTTCTTC.

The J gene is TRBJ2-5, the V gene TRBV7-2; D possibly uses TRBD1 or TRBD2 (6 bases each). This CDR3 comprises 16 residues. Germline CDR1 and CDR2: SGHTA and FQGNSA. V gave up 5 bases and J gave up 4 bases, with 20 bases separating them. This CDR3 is CASSHGGPGLLETQYF. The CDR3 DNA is TGTGCCAGCAGCCACGGGGGCCCGGGACTTCTAGAGACCCAGTACTTC.

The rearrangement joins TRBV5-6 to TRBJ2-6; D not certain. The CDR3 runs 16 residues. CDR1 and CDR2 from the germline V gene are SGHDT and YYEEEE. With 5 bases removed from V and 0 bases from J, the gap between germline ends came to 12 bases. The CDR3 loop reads CASSPWLSSGANVLTF. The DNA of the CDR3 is TGTGCCAGCAGTCCTTGGTTGAGCTCTGGGGCCAACGTCCTGACTTTC.

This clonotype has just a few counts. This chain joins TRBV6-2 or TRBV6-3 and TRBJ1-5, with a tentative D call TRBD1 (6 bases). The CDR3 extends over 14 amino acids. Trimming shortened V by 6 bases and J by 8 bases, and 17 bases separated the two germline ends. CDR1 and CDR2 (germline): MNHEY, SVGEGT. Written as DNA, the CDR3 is TGTGCCAGCAGAAAGGTGGGGGGCAGGGAGCCCCAGCATTTT. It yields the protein CASRKVGGREPQHF.

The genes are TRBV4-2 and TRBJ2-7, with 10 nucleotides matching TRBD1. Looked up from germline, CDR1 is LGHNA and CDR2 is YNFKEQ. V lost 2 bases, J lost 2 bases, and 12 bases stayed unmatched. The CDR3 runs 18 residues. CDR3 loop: CASSQYRDRGDYAYEQYV. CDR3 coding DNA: TGTGCCAGCAGCCAATACCGGGACAGGGGCGACTACGCCTACGAGCAGTACGTC.

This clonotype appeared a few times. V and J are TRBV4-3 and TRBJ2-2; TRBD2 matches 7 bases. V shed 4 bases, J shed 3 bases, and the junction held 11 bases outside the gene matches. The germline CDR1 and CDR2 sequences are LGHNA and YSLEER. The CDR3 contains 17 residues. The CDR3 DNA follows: TGCGCCAGCAGCCCCCAGCTTGGACGGGGGGACACCGGGGAGCTGTTTTTT. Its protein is CASSPQLGRGDTGELFF.

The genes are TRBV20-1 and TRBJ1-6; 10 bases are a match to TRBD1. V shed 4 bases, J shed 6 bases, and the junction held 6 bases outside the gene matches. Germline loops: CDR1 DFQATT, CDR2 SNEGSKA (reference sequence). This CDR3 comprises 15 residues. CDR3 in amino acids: CSATTRTGGNSPLHF. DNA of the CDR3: TGCAGTGCTACGACCCGGACAGGGGGTAATTCACCCCTCCACTTT.

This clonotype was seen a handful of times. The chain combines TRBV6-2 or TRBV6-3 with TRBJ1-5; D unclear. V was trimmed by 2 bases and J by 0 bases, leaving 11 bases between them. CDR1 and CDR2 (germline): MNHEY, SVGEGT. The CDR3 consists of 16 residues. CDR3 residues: CASSYGGFYSNQPQHF. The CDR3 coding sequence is TGTGCCAGCAGTTACGGAGGGTTTTATAGCAATCAGCCCCAGCATTTT.

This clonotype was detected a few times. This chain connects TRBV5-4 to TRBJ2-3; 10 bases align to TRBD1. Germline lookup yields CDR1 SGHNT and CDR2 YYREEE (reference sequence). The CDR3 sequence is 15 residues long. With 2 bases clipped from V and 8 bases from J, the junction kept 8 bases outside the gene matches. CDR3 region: CASSFGTGVWGTQYF. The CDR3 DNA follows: TGTGCCAGCAGCTTTGGGACAGGGGTTTGGGGTACGCAGTATTTT.

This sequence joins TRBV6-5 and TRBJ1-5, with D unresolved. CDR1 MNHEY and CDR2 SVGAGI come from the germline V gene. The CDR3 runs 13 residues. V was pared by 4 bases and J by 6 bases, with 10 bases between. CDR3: CASSLRASQPQHF. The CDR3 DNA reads TGTGCCAGCAGTTTGAGGGCAAGTCAGCCCCAGCATTTT.

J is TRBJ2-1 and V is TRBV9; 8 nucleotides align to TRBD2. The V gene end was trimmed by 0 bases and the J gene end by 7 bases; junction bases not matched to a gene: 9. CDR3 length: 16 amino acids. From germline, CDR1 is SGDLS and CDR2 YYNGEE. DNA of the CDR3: TGTGCCAGCAGCGTAGAGTTCGGGGGGGTTTGGAATGAGCAGTTCTTC. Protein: CASSVEFGGVWNEQFF.

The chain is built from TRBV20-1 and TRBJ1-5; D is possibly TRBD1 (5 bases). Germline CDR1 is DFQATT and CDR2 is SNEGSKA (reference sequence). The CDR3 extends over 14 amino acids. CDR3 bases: TGCAGCGCTGATGGGTCCCAAGGGGATCAGCCCCAGCATTTT. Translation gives CSADGSQGDQPQHF.

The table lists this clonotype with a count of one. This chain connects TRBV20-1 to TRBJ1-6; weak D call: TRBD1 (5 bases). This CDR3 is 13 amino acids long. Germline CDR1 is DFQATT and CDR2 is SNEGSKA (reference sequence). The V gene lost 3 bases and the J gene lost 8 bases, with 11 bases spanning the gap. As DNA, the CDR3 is TGCAGTGCTAGGGGGGGATCTGATTCACCCCTCCACTTT. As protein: CSARGGSDSPLHF.

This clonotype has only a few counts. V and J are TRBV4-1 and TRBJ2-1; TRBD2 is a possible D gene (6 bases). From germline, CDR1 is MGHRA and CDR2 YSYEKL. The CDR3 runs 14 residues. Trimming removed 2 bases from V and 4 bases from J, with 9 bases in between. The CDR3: CASSQRGGYNEQFF. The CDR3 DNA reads TGCGCCAGCAGCCAACGGGGAGGTTACAATGAGCAGTTCTTC.

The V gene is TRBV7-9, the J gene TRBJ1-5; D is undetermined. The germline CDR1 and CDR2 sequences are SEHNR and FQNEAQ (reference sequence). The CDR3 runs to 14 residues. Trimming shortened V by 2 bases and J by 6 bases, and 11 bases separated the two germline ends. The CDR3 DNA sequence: TGTGCCAGCAGCTTATCCGGGGTGGCTCAGCCCCAGCATTTT. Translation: CASSLSGVAQPQHF.

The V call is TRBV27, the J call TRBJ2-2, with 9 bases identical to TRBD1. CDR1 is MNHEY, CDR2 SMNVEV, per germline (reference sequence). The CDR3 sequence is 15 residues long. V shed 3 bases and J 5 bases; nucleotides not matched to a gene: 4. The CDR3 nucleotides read TGTGCCAGCAGTTTGTTGACAGGGGGAACCGGGGAGCTGTTTTTT. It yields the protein CASSLLTGGTGELFF.

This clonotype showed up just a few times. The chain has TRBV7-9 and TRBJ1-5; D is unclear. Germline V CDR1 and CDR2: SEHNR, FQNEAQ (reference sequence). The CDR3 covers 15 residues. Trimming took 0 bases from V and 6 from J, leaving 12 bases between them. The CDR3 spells CASSLAGSSGQPQHF. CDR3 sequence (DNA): TGTGCCAGCAGCTTAGCCGGCAGCTCGGGTCAGCCCCAGCATTTT.

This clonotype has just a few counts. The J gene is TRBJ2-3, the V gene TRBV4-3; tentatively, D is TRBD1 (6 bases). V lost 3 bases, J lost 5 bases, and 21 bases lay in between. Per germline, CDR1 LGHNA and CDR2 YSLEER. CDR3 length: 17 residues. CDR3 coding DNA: TGCGCCAGCAGCCACTCGTTCCGGACAGTTCGAGGAGATACGCAGTATTTT. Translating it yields CASSHSFRTVRGDTQYF.

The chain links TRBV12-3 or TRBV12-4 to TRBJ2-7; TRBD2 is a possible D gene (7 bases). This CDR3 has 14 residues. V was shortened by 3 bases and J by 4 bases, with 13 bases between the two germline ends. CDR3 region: CASSLRGGVYEQYF. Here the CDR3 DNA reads TGTGCCAGCAGTTTGAGGGGGGGCGTTTACGAGCAGTACTTC.

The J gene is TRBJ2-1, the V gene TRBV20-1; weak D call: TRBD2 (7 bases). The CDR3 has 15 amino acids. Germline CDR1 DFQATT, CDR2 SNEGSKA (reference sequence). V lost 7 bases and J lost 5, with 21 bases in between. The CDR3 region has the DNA TGCAGTGTAAAGACCGGGGGGCCCTCGAACAATGAGCAGTTCTTC. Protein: CSVKTGGPSNNEQFF.

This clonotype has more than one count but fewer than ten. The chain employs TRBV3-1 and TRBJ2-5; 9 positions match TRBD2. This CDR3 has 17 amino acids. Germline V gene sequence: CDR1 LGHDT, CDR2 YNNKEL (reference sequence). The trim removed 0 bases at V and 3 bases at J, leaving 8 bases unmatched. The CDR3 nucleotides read TGTGCCAGCAGCCAAGAAGTTAGCGGGGGCAAGAAAGAGACCCAGTACTTC. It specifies CASSQEVSGGKKETQYF.

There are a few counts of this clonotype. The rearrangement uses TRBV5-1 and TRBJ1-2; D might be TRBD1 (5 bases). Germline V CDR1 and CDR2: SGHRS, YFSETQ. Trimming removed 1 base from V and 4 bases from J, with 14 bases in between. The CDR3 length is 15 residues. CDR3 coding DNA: TGCGCCAGCAGCTTGTCTCGAACAGGACGCTATGGCTACACCTTC. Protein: CASSLSRTGRYGYTF.

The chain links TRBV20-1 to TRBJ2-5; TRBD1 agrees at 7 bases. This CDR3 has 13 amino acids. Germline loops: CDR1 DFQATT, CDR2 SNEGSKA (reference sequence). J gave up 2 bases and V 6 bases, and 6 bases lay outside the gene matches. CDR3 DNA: TGCAGTGCGGATCACAGGGGTCAAGAGACCCAGTACTTC. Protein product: CSADHRGQETQYF.